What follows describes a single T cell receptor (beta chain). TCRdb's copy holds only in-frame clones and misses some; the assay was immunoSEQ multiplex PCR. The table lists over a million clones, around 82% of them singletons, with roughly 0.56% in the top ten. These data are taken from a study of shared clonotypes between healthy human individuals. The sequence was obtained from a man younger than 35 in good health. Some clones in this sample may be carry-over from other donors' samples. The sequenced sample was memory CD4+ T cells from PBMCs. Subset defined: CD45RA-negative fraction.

The CDR3 is CASSSIMSSTGFEQFF. Here the CDR3 DNA reads TGTGCCAGCAGTTCAATAATGTCTTCGACGGGGTTTGAGCAGTTCTTC. This sequence joins TRBV6-5 and TRBJ2-1; D might be TRBD2 (5 bases). Trimming pared 4 bases from V and 9 bases from J, leaving 22 bases between. This CDR3 is 16 amino acids long. Germline CDR1 MNHEY, CDR2 SVGAGI.